This T cell receptor (beta chain) is drawn from a study of T cell repertoires in cytomegalovirus infection. At the level of the study: Alongside well-studied HLA-B-restricted CMV epitopes, recently identified HLA-C-restricted CMV epitopes were also used. Based on public TCR beta signatures, there were indications of CMV infection and of a matching HLA type. Study outcomes and limitations: Summed public TCR beta family frequency identified CMV carriers bearing the relevant HLA. HLA-C-restricted CMV clonotypes gave the most frequent clonotype in two of eight donors.

At least ten counts were recorded for this clonotype. No antigen is known for it. The CDR3 covers 14 residues. The germline gives CDR1 SEHNR, CDR2 FQNEAQ (reference sequence). Trimming pared 1 base from V and 5 bases from J, leaving 8 bases between. A single record per CDR3 protein comes from TCRdb applying MiXCR to the reads. Altogether under 450,000 distinct CDR3 sequences are present, about 35% being singletons, with the ten largest covering roughly 14%. Specimen: cultured PBMCs, collected from culture after CMV antigen stimulation. This chain uses TRBV7-9 with TRBJ2-2, with D possibly being TRBD1 (6 bases). This TCR was sampled from a human donor in good health (CMV status not recorded). Some clones in this sample may be carry-over from other donors' samples. The chain's CDR3 is CASSLEGGTGELFF. CDR3 in DNA: TGTGCCAGCAGCTTAGAAGGGGGAACCGGGGAGCTGTTTTTT.